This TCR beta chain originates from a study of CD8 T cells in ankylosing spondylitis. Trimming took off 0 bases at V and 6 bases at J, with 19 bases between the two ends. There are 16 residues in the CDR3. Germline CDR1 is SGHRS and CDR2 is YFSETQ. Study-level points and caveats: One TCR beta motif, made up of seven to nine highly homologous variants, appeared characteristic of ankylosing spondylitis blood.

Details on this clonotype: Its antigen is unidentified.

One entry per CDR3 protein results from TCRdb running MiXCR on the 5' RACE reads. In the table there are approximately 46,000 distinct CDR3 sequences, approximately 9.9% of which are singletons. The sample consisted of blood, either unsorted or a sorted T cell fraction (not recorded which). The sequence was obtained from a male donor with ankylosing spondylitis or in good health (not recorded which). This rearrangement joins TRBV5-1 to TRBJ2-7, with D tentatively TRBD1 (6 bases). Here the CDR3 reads CASSLVSGQITCEQYF. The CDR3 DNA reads TGCGCCAGCAGCTTGGTATCAGGACAGATTACCTGCGAGCAGTACTTC.